Each of the 10 T cell receptor beta chains below was sequenced from the same sample in a study of monozygotic twins with inflammatory bowel disease. TCRdb derives one entry per CDR3 protein from the 5' RACE reads, leaving out DNA. This sample's table reports a few hundred thousand distinct CDR3 sequences. The specimen was blood. All receptors come from a human donor with ulcerative colitis or Crohn's disease, or a healthy co-twin of an affected twin (not recorded which).

This chain uses TRBV29-1 with TRBJ2-1; TCRdb gives TRBD2 as the D gene, but with no DNA this cannot be confirmed. Germline V gene sequence: CDR1 SQVTM, CDR2 ANQGSEA. The length of the CDR3 is 14 residues. The CDR3 reads CSVLTSGGPNEQFF.

V gene TRBV29-1 combines with J gene TRBJ1-1; as DNA is missing, the TRBD1 call by TCRdb cannot be tested. This CDR3 has 11 amino acids. Per germline, CDR1 SQVTM and CDR2 ANQGSEA. The CDR3 reads CSVPPRHEAFF.

The CDR3 here is CASSVDGYTGELFF. The V call is TRBV9, the J call TRBJ2-2. The CDR3 is 14 amino acids. Germline loops: CDR1 SGDLS, CDR2 YYNGEE.

CDR3 residues: CASSQTTSSGNTIYF. The chain combines TRBV4-2 with TRBJ1-3. The V gene's germline CDR1 is LGHNA and CDR2 YNFKEQ. The CDR3 extends over 15 amino acids.

The V call is TRBV7-9, the J call TRBJ1-1; checking the TCRdb D call of TRBD1 is not possible without DNA. Germline V gene data show CDR1 as SEHNR and CDR2 as FQNEAQ (reference sequence). The CDR3 has 14 residues. Here the CDR3 reads CASSGGQLNTEAFF.

V is TRBV5-4 and J is TRBJ2-1. This CDR3 has 14 amino acids. Germline V CDR1 and CDR2: SGHNT, YYREEE (reference sequence). CDR3 protein: CASSLLQTYNEQFF.

V and J are TRBV5-1 and TRBJ2-7. The germline CDR1 and CDR2 sequences are SGHRS and YFSETQ. The CDR3 sequence is 13 residues long. This CDR3 reads CASSSDTAYEQYF. The whole variable domain, filled in from reference TRBV5-1 and TRBJ2-7, reads KAGVTQTPRYLIKTRGQQVTLSCSPISGHRSVSWYQQTPGQGLQFLFEYFSETQRNKGNFPGRFSGRQFSNSRSEMNVSTLELGDSALYLCASSSDTAYEQYFGPGTRLTVT.

The rearrangement uses TRBV14 and TRBJ1-1; TCRdb names TRBD1, which stays unverified in the absence of DNA. CDR3 size: 15 residues. Looked up from germline, CDR1 is SGHDN and CDR2 is FVKESK. CDR3 protein: CASSNDRVLNTEAFF.

V is TRBV7-8 and J is TRBJ2-1; TCRdb selects TRBD2, and the lack of DNA leaves this call unchecked. The CDR3 length is 17 residues. Looked up from germline, CDR1 is SGHVS and CDR2 is FQNEAQ. The CDR3 region is CASSLGVGSGRGNEQFF.

The chain joins TRBV4-1 to TRBJ2-7; TCRdb's D call of TRBD2 is untestable without DNA. Germline CDR1 and CDR2: MGHRA and YSYEKL. This CDR3 region has 21 residues. This CDR3 reads CASSLRNLQAGTSEITYDQYF.